This T cell receptor (beta chain) originates from a study of cytomegalovirus exposure and HLA in healthy donors. Overall study findings and caveats: Several top significant clusters appeared, in a later analysis, to be linked to common viral pathogens. A further, later analysis showed that HLA-associated TCR beta chains (compared with equally common others) were more clonally expanded.

Germline CDR1 is SGDLS and CDR2 is YYNGEE. CDR3 length equals 17 residues. Trimming cost V 4 bases and J 3 bases; bases outside gene matches: 11. On this clone: Antigen specificity is unknown.

60 Vbeta and 13 Jbeta primers were used in PCR. As processed by the authors: Around 9.9 million shared chains were among the about 80 million unique TCR beta chains that a later analysis counted. Method: immunoSEQ multiplex PCR; TCRdb's copy keeps in-frame clones and lacks some. V, J and clone size reflect that table, while D and trimming were determined from the DNA. The sample carries roughly 36,000 clones, around 70% recorded once. The rearrangement links TRBV9 to TRBJ2-5; TRBD2 aligns across 11 bases. The receptor was derived from a man aged 25-40 years in good health and CMV-seronegative. The sequencing input was PBMCs. The CDR3 sequence: CASSPRTTSGIKETQYF. The CDR3, as DNA: TGTGCCAGCAGCCCCCGGACGACTAGCGGGATTAAAGAGACCCAGTACTTC.